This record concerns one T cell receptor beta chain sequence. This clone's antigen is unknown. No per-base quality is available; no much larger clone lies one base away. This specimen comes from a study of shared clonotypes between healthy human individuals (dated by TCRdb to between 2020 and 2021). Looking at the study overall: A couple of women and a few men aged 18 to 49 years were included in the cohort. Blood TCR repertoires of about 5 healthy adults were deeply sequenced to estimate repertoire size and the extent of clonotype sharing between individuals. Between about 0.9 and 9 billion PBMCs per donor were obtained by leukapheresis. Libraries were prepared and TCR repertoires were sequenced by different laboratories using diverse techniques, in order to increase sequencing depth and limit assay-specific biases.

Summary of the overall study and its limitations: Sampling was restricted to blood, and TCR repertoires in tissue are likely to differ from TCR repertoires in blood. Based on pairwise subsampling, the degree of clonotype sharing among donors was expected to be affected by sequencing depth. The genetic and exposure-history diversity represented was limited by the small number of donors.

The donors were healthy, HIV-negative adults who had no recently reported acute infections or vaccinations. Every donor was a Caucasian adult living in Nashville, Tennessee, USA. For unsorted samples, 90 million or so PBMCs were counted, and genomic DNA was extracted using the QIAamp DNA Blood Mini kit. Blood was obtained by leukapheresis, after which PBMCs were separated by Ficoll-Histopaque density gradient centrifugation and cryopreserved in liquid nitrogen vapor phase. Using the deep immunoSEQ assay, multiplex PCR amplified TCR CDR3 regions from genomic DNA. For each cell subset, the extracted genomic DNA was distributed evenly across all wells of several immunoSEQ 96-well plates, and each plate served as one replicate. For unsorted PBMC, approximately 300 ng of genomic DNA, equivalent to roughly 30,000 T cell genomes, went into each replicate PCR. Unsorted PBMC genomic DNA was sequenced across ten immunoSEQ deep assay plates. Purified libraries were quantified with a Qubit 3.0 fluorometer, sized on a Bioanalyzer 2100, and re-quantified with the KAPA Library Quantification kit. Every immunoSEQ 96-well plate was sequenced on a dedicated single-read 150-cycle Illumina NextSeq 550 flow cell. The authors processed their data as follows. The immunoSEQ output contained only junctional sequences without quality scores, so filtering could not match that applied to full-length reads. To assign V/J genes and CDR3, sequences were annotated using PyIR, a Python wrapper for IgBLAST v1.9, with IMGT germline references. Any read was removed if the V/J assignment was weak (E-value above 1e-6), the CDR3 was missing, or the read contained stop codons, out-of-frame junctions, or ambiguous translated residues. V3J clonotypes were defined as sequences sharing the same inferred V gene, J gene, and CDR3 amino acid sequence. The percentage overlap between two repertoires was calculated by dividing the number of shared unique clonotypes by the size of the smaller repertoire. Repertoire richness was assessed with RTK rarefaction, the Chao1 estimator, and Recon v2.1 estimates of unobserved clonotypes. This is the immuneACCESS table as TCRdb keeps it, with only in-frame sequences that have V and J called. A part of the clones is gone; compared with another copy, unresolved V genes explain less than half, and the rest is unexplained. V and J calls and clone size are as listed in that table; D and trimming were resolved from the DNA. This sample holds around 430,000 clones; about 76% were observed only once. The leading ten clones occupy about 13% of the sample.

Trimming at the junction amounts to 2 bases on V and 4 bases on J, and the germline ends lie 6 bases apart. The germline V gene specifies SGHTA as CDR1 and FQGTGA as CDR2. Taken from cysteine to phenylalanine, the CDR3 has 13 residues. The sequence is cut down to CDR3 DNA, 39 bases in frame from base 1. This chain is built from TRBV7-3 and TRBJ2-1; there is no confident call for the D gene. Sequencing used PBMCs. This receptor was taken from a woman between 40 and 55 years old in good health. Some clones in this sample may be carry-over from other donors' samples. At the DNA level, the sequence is TGTGCCAGCAGCTTAGCTAGATACAATGAGCAGTTCTTC. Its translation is CASSLARYNEQFF.